The next 13 T cell receptor beta chains were all read from a single sample in a study of Graves' ophthalmopathy and Graves' hyperthyroidism. RNA transcripts were the source from which TCR beta CDR3 regions were amplified. HTBI primers served in a first-round RT-PCR, which a second-round multiplex PCR followed. One entry per CDR3 protein, called by TCRdb with MiXCR from the multiplex PCR reads. The sample lists about 700,000 distinct CDR3 sequences; roughly two fifths were seen once. Input material: peripheral blood. The receptors here all came from an adult man with Graves' ophthalmopathy.

This clonotype was seen at least ten times. The junction departs from the called germline gene at one end, perhaps through a read error. The V and J genes are TRBV10-3 and TRBJ2-7, with 9 bases aligning to TRBD1. CDR1 and CDR2 from the germline V gene are ENHRY and SYGVKD. The CDR3 contains 11 residues. For the CDR3, the DNA is TGTGCCATCAGTGAGCAAGGACAGGGGCTTTTC. Translated: CAISEQGQGLF.

The sample holds one count of this clonotype. A junction boundary mismatches the germline segment, possibly from a read error. The V gene is TRBV12-3 or TRBV12-4, the J gene TRBJ1-3; a weak D match, TRBD1 (6 bases). The CDR3 is made up of 15 amino acids. The CDR3 sequence: CANSFGGGQGNTIYF. As DNA, the CDR3 is TGTGCCAACAGTTTTGGAGGAGGACAGGGAAACACCATATATTTT.

Concerning this clonotype: A read error may produce the germline difference seen at one junction end. V is TRBV11-2 and J is TRBJ1-4; possibly TRBD1 for D (6 bases). Germline loops: CDR1 SGHAT, CDR2 FQNNGV. The CDR3 sequence is 13 residues long. CDR3 amino acids: CASSQDRDAGEVF. The CDR3 region has the DNA TGTGCCAGCAGCCAAGATAGGGACGCAGGGGAAGTTTTT. The full variable domain, its missing parts supplied by reference TRBV11-2 and TRBJ1-4, is EAGVAQSPRYKIIEKRQSVAFWCNPISGHATLYWYQQILGQGPKLLIQFQNNGVVDDSQLPKDRFSAERLKGVDSTLKIQPAKLEDSAVYLCASSQDRDAGEVFGSGTQLSVL.

Remarks on this clonotype: The conserved final phenylalanine or tryptophan is absent from the CDR3, which likely points to a read error. No DNA is shown, since the ends of the CDR3 on it are uncertain; the CDR3 is the one TCRdb lists. The rearrangement uses TRBV11-2 and TRBJ1-6. The CDR3 spans 9 residues, counting both ends. Germline V gene sequence: CDR1 SGHAT, CDR2 FQNNGV. CDR3: CASRGRSNS.

This clonotype has a single count. The V call is TRBV20-1, the J call TRBJ2-5; the D gene is possibly TRBD1 (7 bases). V lost 4 bases and J lost 9, with 24 bases in between. The CDR3 length is 15 residues. Germline V gene sequence: CDR1 DFQATT, CDR2 SNEGSKA (reference sequence). This CDR3 is CSATDRGQMAGPQYF. The CDR3, as DNA: TGCAGTGCTACGGATAGGGGACAGATGGCGGGGCCCCAGTACTTC.

This clonotype appeared many times. The rearrangement uses TRBV7-9 and TRBJ1-1; 9 bases agree with TRBD1. V lost 6 bases to trimming and J lost 9 bases; unmatched junction nucleotides: 11. The CDR3 covers 14 residues. CDR1 SEHNR and CDR2 FQNEAQ come from the germline V gene (reference sequence). The CDR3 DNA sequence: TGTGCCAGCAGGACCGGAATGGGACAGGGAAAAGCTTTCTTT. Encoded protein: CASRTGMGQGKAFF.

The table lists this clonotype with a count of one. The rearrangement joins TRBV7-9 to TRBJ2-7; D is possibly TRBD2 (5 bases). Trimming left V 3 bases short and J 0 bases short, with 9 bases between. The CDR3 extends over 14 amino acids. In germline, CDR1 is SEHNR, CDR2 FQNEAQ (reference sequence). The CDR3 nucleotides read TGTGCCAGCAGCTTTAGCGAGATCTCCTACGAGCAGTACTTC. Amino acid sequence: CASSFSEISYEQYF.

The rearrangement uses TRBV7-9 and TRBJ2-7; D remains unclear. The ends were cut back, 5 bases at V and 4 bases at J, with 36 bases in the middle. Germline V gives CDR1 SEHNR, CDR2 FQNEAQ (reference sequence). The CDR3 spans 21 residues. This CDR3 reads CASSQVLHTQPGPPITYEQYF. DNA for the CDR3: TGTGCCAGCAGCCAAGTTCTACACACTCAACCCGGACCCCCAATAACTTACGAGCAGTACTTC.

The rearrangement joins TRBV6-2 or TRBV6-3 to TRBJ2-5, with TRBD2 matching 11 bases. The V gene end was trimmed by 1 base and the J gene end by 1 base; junction bases not matched to a gene: 2. The germline gives CDR1 MNHEY, CDR2 SVGEGT. The CDR3 is 16 residues long. This chain's CDR3 is CASSYLAGGIQETQYF. The CDR3 DNA reads as TGTGCCAGCAGTTACTTAGCGGGGGGGATCCAAGAGACCCAGTACTTC.

With regard to this clonotype: A clone one base away is much larger, so this may be a read error. The conserved closing phenylalanine or tryptophan is absent in this CDR3, likely reflecting a read error. This CDR3 reads CASSLRRERAYEQYC. The CDR3 DNA follows: TGTGCCAGCAGCTTACGGCGGGAAAGAGCCTACGAGCAGTACTGC. The chain employs TRBV7-9 and TRBJ2-7, with D possibly TRBD2 on 6 matching bases. Germline V gene lookup returns CDR1 SEHNR and CDR2 FQNEAQ (reference sequence). The ends were cut back, 2 bases at V and 2 bases at J, with 13 bases in the middle. The CDR3 spans 15 residues.

This clonotype was seen more than once but under ten times. V is TRBV10-3 and J is TRBJ1-6, with 9 bases aligning to TRBD1. The J segment lost 11 bases and the V segment lost 10 bases, leaving 12 bases of the junction unmatched. Germline CDR1 is ENHRY and CDR2 is SYGVKD. The CDR3 totals 14 residues. CDR3 sequence (DNA): TGTGCCAGCCACATTGACAGGGGGGGAACACCCCTCCACTTT. This translates into CASHIDRGGTPLHF.

This clonotype occurred many times. The chain links TRBV29-1 to TRBJ2-5; 7 bases fit TRBD1. The germline CDR1 and CDR2 sequences are SQVTM and ANQGSEA. The V gene end was trimmed by 5 bases and the J gene end by 4 bases; junction bases not matched to a gene: 4. The CDR3 contains 12 residues. DNA for the CDR3: TGCAGCGTTCACAGGGGTAGAGAGACCCAGTACTTC. This sequence encodes CSVHRGRETQYF.

This clonotype was counted many times. The gene calls are TRBV7-3 and TRBJ2-5; 9 bases match TRBD1. Germline trimming cut 5 bases from V and 5 bases from J; bases unmatched to any gene: 12. CDR1 is SGHTA, CDR2 FQGTGA, per germline. This CDR3 has 16 amino acids. The CDR3 DNA reads TGTGCCAGCAGCCCCGGACATCCCGGGACAGGGGAGACCCAGTACTTC. This gives the protein CASSPGHPGTGETQYF.